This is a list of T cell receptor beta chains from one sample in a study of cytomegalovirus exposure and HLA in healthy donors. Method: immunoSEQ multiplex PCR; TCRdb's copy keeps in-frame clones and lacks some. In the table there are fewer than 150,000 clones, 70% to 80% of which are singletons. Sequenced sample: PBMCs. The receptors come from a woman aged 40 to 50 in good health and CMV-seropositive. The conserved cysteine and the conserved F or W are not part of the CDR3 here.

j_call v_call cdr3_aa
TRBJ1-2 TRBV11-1 ASSPNRQDGYT
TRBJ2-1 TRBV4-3 ASSHGSHNEQF
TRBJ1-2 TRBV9 ASSVGGTGMYGYT
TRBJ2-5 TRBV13 ASSGYGQGAETQY
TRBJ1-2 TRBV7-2 ASSFPGGRTGYT
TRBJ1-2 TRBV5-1 ASSYTSGGGGLGYT
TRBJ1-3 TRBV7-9 ASSRPEGGNTIY
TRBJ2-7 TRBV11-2 ASSPGLAGVGEQY
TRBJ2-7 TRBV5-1 ASTPQGASYEQY
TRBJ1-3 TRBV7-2 ASSSYRAGNTIY
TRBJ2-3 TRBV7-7 ASSLVPGGYETQY
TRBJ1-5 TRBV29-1 SVRTGGNQPQH
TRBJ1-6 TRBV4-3 ASSYNRQLNSPLH
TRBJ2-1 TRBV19 ASSLQGVRYNEQF
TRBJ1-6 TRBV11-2 ASSFPFKSQGSYNSPLH
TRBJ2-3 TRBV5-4 ASSPPRRDTQY
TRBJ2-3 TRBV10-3 AISEHRQDTQY
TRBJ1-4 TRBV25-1 ASSSGQGSEKLF
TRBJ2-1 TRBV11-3 ASSSGGQSYNEQF
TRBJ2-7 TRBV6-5 ASSYERQSYEQY
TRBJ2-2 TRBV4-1 ASSQRTLTGELF
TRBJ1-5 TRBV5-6 ASSQNRDQPQH
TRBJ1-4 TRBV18 ASSPFPQEKLF
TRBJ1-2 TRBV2 ASSTPGQGLYGYT
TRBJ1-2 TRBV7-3 ASSFTAQGYGYT
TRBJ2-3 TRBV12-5 ASGRGLSTDTQY
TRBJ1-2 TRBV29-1 SVGQGSLDYGYT
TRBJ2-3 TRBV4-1 ASSQSHRGDTQY
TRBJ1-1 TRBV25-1 ASRQTGNTEAF
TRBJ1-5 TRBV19 ASSTTTGGYNQPQH
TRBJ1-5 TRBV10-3 AISQGAQGNQPQH
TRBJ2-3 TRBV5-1 ASSRGLYSTDTQY
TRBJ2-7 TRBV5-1 ASSNGQGNGEQY
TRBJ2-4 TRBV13 ASSPGTSGNIQY
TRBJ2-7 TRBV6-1 ASSVRSPYEQY
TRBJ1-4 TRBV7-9 ASTLGRTNEKLF
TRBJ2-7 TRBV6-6 ASRGAYEQY
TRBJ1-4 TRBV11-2 ASSHYRGATNEKLF
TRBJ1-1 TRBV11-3 ASSSGGGTTEAF
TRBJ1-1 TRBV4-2 ASSFDRDTEAF
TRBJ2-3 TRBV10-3 AISELSASTDTQY
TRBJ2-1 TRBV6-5 ASSYSSGGANEQF
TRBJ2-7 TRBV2 ASRGDSRSYEQY
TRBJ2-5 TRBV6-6 ASSPMSLLQETQY
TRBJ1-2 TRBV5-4 ASSLTGGWGYT
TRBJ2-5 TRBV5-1 ASSGALSTGDLQETQY
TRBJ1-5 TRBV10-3 AIREDRDQPQH
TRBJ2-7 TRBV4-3 ASSQFPTGTADTYEQY
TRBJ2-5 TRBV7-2 ASSPRGETQY
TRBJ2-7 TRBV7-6 ASTQGPQRQGSYEQY
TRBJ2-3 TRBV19 ASSSSTDPLDSQGDTQY
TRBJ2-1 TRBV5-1 ASSLQSGGNEQF
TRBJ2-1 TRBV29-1 SVGGPAPYNEQF
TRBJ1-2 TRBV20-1 SAPGIYGYT
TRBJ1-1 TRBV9 ASSIGRNTEAF
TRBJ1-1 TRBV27 ASSFQAGGTEAF
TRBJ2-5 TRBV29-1 SADRDRGTRETQY